One sample yielded the 25 T cell receptor beta chains listed below, sequenced in a study of OX40 agonist ivuxolimab in advanced cancers. This table comes from immunoSEQ multiplex PCR, and its TCRdb copy is limited to in-frame clones, with some not included. The sample lists fewer than 80,000 clones; around 83% were seen once. Sequenced here: CD4+ or CD8+ T cells sorted from blood, sampled in a trial of the OX40 agonist ivuxolimab. The receptors were gathered from an adult with an advanced solid tumor such as melanoma, head and neck, liver or kidney cancer.

The chain is built from TRBV30 and TRBJ1-5; TRBD1 matches 9 bases. Germline-derived CDR1 and CDR2 are GTSNPN and SVGIG (reference sequence). CDR3 length: 14 residues. Trimming cost V 1 base and J 4 bases; bases outside gene matches: 2. This chain's CDR3 is CAWSAGTGNQPQHF. The CDR3 DNA reads as TGTGCCTGGAGTGCGGGGACAGGGAATCAGCCCCAGCATTTT.

The J gene is TRBJ2-7, the V gene TRBV6-5, with D maybe TRBD1 (6 bases). The CDR3 is 15 amino acids. With 6 bases removed from V and 1 base from J, the gap between germline ends came to 16 bases. The germline CDR1 and CDR2 sequences are MNHEY and SVGAGI. This CDR3 reads CASSKHDQGSYEQYF. CDR3 sequence (DNA): TGTGCCAGCAGCAAGCACGATCAGGGGTCCTACGAGCAGTACTTC.

In this sample, this clone turned up a few times. The genes are TRBV6-6 and TRBJ1-5, with D unclear. The germline V gene has CDR1 MNHNY and CDR2 SVGAGI (reference sequence). V lost 6 bases and J 5 bases, leaving 5 bases between the germline ends. The CDR3 extends over 11 amino acids. In DNA form, the CDR3 reads TGTGCCAGCAGGCAAGATCAGCCCCAGCATTTT. Its translation: CASRQDQPQHF.

This chain links TRBV9 with TRBJ1-5; the D gene is possibly TRBD1 (5 bases). Trimming pared 3 bases from V and 7 bases from J, leaving 17 bases between. Germline V lookup: CDR1 SGDLS, CDR2 YYNGEE. CDR3 length: 15 residues. The CDR3 bases are TGTGCCAGCAGCGCCGGTGGAGGGGCCGGCCAGCCCCAGCATTTT. This gives the protein CASSAGGGAGQPQHF.

Concerning this clone: One end of the junction fails to match germline, which may point to a read error. J is TRBJ1-2 and V is TRBV7-7, with TRBD1 as a possible D gene (5 bases). The CDR3 consists of 15 residues. Germline lookup yields CDR1 SSHAT and CDR2 FNYEAQ (reference sequence). The CDR3 here is CASRKIDSAVSGYTF. For the CDR3, the DNA is TGTGCTAGCAGGAAAATAGACAGTGCCGTTAGTGGCTACACCTTC.

This clone was counted only a few times. The CDR3 sequence is CASSLEGTYEQYF. CDR3 DNA: TGCGCCAGCAGCTTGGAGGGGACCTACGAGCAGTACTTC. The gene calls are TRBV5-1 and TRBJ2-7; tentative D call: TRBD1 (5 bases). Per germline, CDR1 SGHRS and CDR2 YFSETQ. The CDR3 contains 13 residues. Trimming shortened V by 0 bases and J by 2 bases, and 6 bases separated the two germline ends.

The chain combines TRBV5-5 with TRBJ1-5; 8 bases agree with TRBD1. Germline V gene sequence: CDR1 SGHKS, CDR2 YYEKEE (reference sequence). The CDR3 spans 15 residues. The junction had 6 bases not matched to a gene; V was cut back by 5 bases and J by 2 bases. CDR3 in amino acids: CASSNQGAGNQPQHF. DNA of the CDR3: TGTGCCAGCAGTAATCAGGGGGCCGGCAATCAGCCCCAGCATTTT.

CDR3 residues: CASKLDRTNTEAFF. The CDR3 nucleotides are TGTGCCAGTAAGTTGGACAGGACCAACACTGAAGCTTTCTTT. The chain links TRBV19 to TRBJ1-1, with 7 positions matching TRBD1. V lost 7 bases, J lost 2 bases, and 7 bases stayed unmatched. Germline V lookup: CDR1 LNHDA, CDR2 SQIVND (reference sequence). CDR3 length equals 14 residues.

In its sample, this clone was seen once. The chain has TRBV11-2 and TRBJ2-5, with D perhaps TRBD1 or TRBD2 (6 bases each). Germline loops: CDR1 SGHAT, CDR2 FQNNGV. This CDR3 has 15 amino acids. Trimming shortened V by 7 bases and J by 2 bases, and 17 bases separated the two germline ends. The CDR3 is CASTSARGGQETQYF. CDR3 sequence (DNA): TGTGCCAGCACCTCTGCCAGGGGAGGTCAAGAGACCCAGTACTTC.

This clone occurred once. The chain carries TRBV5-6 and TRBJ1-2; 8 bases line up with TRBD1. The CDR3 spans 14 residues. CDR1 is SGHDT and CDR2 is YYEEEE in the germline V gene. With V trimmed by 5 bases and J by 3 bases, 6 bases remained unmatched. The CDR3 DNA sequence: TGTGCCAGCAGGAAGAACAGGGGGGACTATGGCTACACCTTC. Residues: CASRKNRGDYGYTF.

This clone was seen a handful of times. The genes are TRBV5-4 and TRBJ2-3, with TRBD2 identical over 8 bases. The V gene's germline CDR1 is SGHNT and CDR2 YYREEE (reference sequence). CDR3 length: 15 residues. Unmatched junction bases numbered 16, after V lost 4 bases and J lost 12 bases. CDR3 protein: CASSESIARGGLQYF. The CDR3, as DNA: TGTGCCAGCAGCGAAAGTATAGCTCGGGGGGGCCTACAGTATTTT.

The count of this clone is one. The chain joins TRBV21-1 to TRBJ1-2; no check of the table's D call, TRBD1, against the DNA was made. TRBV21-1 is given as a pseudogene. The CDR3 extends over 17 amino acids. In DNA, the CDR3 is TGTGCCAGCAGCATAATCATCCGGGACAGGGGGCTCTGTGGCTACACCTTC. Translation: CASSIIIRDRGLCGYTF.

The V and J genes are TRBV7-2 and TRBJ2-1; D may be TRBD2 (5 bases). Trimming removed 7 bases at V and 2 bases at J, with 9 bases between. The CDR3 runs 13 residues. Germline V lookup: CDR1 SGHTA, CDR2 FQGNSA. CDR3 amino acids: CASNYGAYNEQFF. The CDR3 DNA reads as TGTGCCAGCAACTACGGGGCCTACAATGAGCAGTTCTTC. Complete variable domain (other parts from reference TRBV7-2 and TRBJ2-1): GAGVSQSPSNKVTEKGKDVELRCDPISGHTALYWYRQSLGQGLEFLIYFQGNSAPDKSGLPSDRFSAERTGGSVSTLTIQRTQQEDSAVYLCASNYGAYNEQFFGPGTRLTVL.

This sequence joins TRBV6-5 and TRBJ2-7, with D hard to call. Germline-derived CDR1 and CDR2 are MNHEY and SVGAGI. The CDR3 has 14 amino acids. Trimming removed 6 bases at V and 6 bases at J, with 18 bases between. CDR3 DNA: TGTGCCAGCAGGGCCAATGAGTTATCTAGCGAGCAGTACTTC. This codes for CASRANELSSEQYF.

This clone was seen a single time. CDR3 coding DNA: TGTGCCAGCAGCCTTACCGAGATCTCCTACGAGCAGTACTTC. This gives the protein CASSLTEISYEQYF. The chain links TRBV7-2 to TRBJ2-7; D gene ambiguous. The V end was cut by 5 bases, the J end by 0 bases, with 11 bases between. The length of the CDR3 is 14 residues. The germline gives CDR1 SGHTA, CDR2 FQGNSA.

This sequence joins TRBV7-6 and TRBJ2-3, with TRBD2 matching over 8 bases. V shed 4 bases, J shed 0 bases, and the junction held 6 bases outside the gene matches. Germline-derived CDR1 and CDR2 are SGHVS and FNYEAQ. The CDR3 loop spans 16 amino acids. The CDR3 DNA sequence: TGTGCCAGCAGCTCCGGGGGGGCGTGGAGCACAGATACGCAGTATTTT. Encoded protein: CASSSGGAWSTDTQYF. Drawing the rest from reference TRBV7-6 and TRBJ2-3, the complete variable domain is GAGVSQSPRYKVTKRGQDVALRCDPISGHVSLYWYRQALGQGPEFLTYFNYEAQQDKSGLPNDRFSAERPEGSISTLTIQRTEQRDSAMYRCASSSGGAWSTDTQYFGPGTRLTVL.

The CDR3 loop is CASSLTQGLTEAFF. The CDR3 bases are TGTGCCAGCAGTTTAACCCAGGGGTTGACTGAAGCTTTCTTT. This chain links TRBV28 with TRBJ1-1, with D perhaps matching TRBD1 (6 bases). This CDR3 has 14 amino acids. Between the trimmed V and J ends, which lost 2 bases and 5 bases, there was a span of 12 bases. Germline assignment: CDR1 MDHEN and CDR2 SYDVKM.

V usage is TRBV9 and J usage is TRBJ2-7, with D tentatively TRBD1 or TRBD2 (5 bases each). Trimming took 0 bases from V and 4 from J, leaving 14 bases between them. CDR1 and CDR2 from the germline V gene are SGDLS and YYNGEE. The CDR3 loop spans 15 amino acids. The CDR3 nucleotides are TGTGCCAGCAGCGTAGGTCGGGACCAACCTTACGAGCAGTACTTC. Translation: CASSVGRDQPYEQYF. The variable domain in full, completed from reference TRBV9 and TRBJ2-7, reads DSGVTQTPKHLITATGQRVTLRCSPRSGDLSVYWYQQSLDQGLQFLIQYYNGEERAKGNILERFSAQQFPDLHSELNLSSLELGDSALYFCASSVGRDQPYEQYFGPGTRLTVT.

The genes are TRBV4-3 and TRBJ1-3; TRBD1 might be the D (5 bases). V shed 1 base and J shed 4 bases, with 11 bases lying between them. The germline CDR1 and CDR2 sequences are LGHNA and YSLEER. This CDR3 contains 15 residues. CDR3 loop: CASSQGGGRGNTIYF. In DNA form, the CDR3 reads TGCGCCAGCAGCCAAGGGGGCGGCAGGGGAAACACCATATATTTT.

V and J are TRBV5-1 and TRBJ1-3; 7 bases are shared with TRBD1. The germline V gene has CDR1 SGHRS and CDR2 YFSETQ. Trimming removed 2 bases from V and 1 base from J; junction bases left unmatched: 3. The CDR3 extends over 15 amino acids. The CDR3 DNA reads TGCGCCAGCAGCTTACAGGGGTCGTCTGGAAACACCATATATTTT. Protein product: CASSLQGSSGNTIYF.

V and J are TRBV5-8 and TRBJ1-5, with D perhaps matching TRBD1 (5 bases). Trimming took off 5 bases at V and 1 base at J, with 13 bases between the two ends. The germline gives CDR1 SGHTS, CDR2 YDEGEE. The CDR3 is 15 residues long. The CDR3 nucleotides read TGTGCCAGCAGGTCATTCCCAGGGAGCAATCAGCCCCAGCATTTT. Translated, it gives CASRSFPGSNQPQHF.

The chain recombines TRBV19 with TRBJ2-3, with no clear D. The V end lost 4 bases, the J end lost 3 bases, and 11 bases lay between the germline ends. Per germline, CDR1 LNHDA and CDR2 SQIVND (reference sequence). This CDR3 spans 14 amino acids. Written as DNA, the CDR3 is TGTGCCAGTAGTAGGACCCAACTTACAGATACGCAGTATTTT. This encodes CASSRTQLTDTQYF.

CDR3 sequence reads: CASSPQEGVYEQYF. CDR3 nucleotide sequence: TGTGCCAGCAGTCCCCAAGAGGGGGTCTACGAGCAGTACTTC. The chain joins TRBV6-5 to TRBJ2-7, with D possibly being TRBD1 (6 bases). Germline lookup yields CDR1 MNHEY and CDR2 SVGAGI. The CDR3 extends over 14 amino acids. Trimming removed 5 bases at V and 3 bases at J, with 14 bases between.

CDR3: CSGTQGFPNYGYTF. The CDR3 DNA reads TGCAGCGGAACTCAGGGTTTCCCTAACTATGGCTACACCTTC. The gene calls are TRBV29-1 and TRBJ1-2; D may be TRBD1 (5 bases). V lost 7 bases, J lost 0 bases, and 15 bases lay in between. The CDR3 is 14 residues long. The germline gives CDR1 SQVTM, CDR2 ANQGSEA.

This chain connects TRBV5-5 to TRBJ2-6; D may be TRBD1 (6 bases). V was trimmed by 4 bases and J by 4 bases, leaving 15 bases between them. This CDR3 contains 16 residues. Looked up from germline, CDR1 is SGHKS and CDR2 is YYEKEE (reference sequence). CDR3 protein: CASSRDNRPGANVLTF. The CDR3 nucleotides read TGTGCCAGCAGCCGGGACAATCGCCCCGGGGCCAACGTCCTGACTTTC.